These 5 T cell receptor beta chains came from one sample sequenced in a study of Tregs in tolerant kidney transplant recipients. Method: immunoSEQ multiplex PCR; TCRdb's copy keeps in-frame clones and lacks some. The sample yields roughly 70,000 clones, 80% to 85% seen once. Sequencing used CD4+ T cells from blood. Receptors were obtained from a human donor in good health.

This clone was counted only a few times. Written as DNA, the CDR3 is TGTGCCAGCAGCTTATTCCAGCCCCAGCATTTT. It encodes CASSLFQPQHF. The chain has TRBV7-2 and TRBJ1-5; the D is unclear. V was cut by 2 bases and J by 7 bases, with 3 bases left in between. The CDR3 length is 11 residues. CDR1 is SGHTA, CDR2 FQGNSA, per germline.

The rearrangement links TRBV5-4 to TRBJ1-2, with TRBD1 matching over 9 bases. The germline CDR1 and CDR2 sequences are SGHNT and YYREEE (reference sequence). This CDR3 has 17 residues. Germline trimming cut 4 bases from V and 0 bases from J; bases unmatched to any gene: 10. CDR3 sequence reads: CASSPGTGRAANYGYTF. The CDR3 DNA follows: TGTGCCAGCAGCCCCGGGACAGGGAGAGCGGCTAACTATGGCTACACCTTC.

The rearrangement links TRBV30 to TRBJ2-2; a possible D gene is TRBD1 (6 bases). V lost 1 base and J 5 bases, leaving 14 bases between the germline ends. The CDR3 covers 15 residues. Germline CDR1 GTSNPN, CDR2 SVGIG (reference sequence). CDR3 residues: CAWSGSGAETGELFF. The CDR3 nucleotides are TGTGCCTGGAGTGGGTCAGGGGCTGAAACCGGGGAGCTGTTTTTT.

This clone was counted a few times. The sample holds other DNA sequences that translate to the same CDR3. The rearrangement links TRBV7-6 to TRBJ2-7; possibly TRBD1 for D (6 bases). V dropped 3 bases and J dropped 3 bases, with 15 bases sitting between them. Per the germline V gene, CDR1 is SGHVS and CDR2 is FNYEAQ. CDR3 length: 15 amino acids. CDR3 protein: CASSFGPGQGYEQYF. CDR3 sequence (DNA): TGTGCCAGCAGCTTCGGTCCGGGACAAGGCTACGAGCAGTACTTC.

This clone was found once. This rearrangement joins TRBV2 to TRBJ2-5, with TRBD1 matching over 8 bases. The CDR3 has 14 residues. Germline loops: CDR1 SNHLY, CDR2 FYNNEI. After removal of 8 bases from V and 3 bases from J, the junction contained 8 bases not matched to a gene. The CDR3 here is CASGLTGVKETQYF. CDR3 nucleotides: TGTGCCAGCGGCTTGACAGGGGTTAAAGAGACCCAGTACTTC.